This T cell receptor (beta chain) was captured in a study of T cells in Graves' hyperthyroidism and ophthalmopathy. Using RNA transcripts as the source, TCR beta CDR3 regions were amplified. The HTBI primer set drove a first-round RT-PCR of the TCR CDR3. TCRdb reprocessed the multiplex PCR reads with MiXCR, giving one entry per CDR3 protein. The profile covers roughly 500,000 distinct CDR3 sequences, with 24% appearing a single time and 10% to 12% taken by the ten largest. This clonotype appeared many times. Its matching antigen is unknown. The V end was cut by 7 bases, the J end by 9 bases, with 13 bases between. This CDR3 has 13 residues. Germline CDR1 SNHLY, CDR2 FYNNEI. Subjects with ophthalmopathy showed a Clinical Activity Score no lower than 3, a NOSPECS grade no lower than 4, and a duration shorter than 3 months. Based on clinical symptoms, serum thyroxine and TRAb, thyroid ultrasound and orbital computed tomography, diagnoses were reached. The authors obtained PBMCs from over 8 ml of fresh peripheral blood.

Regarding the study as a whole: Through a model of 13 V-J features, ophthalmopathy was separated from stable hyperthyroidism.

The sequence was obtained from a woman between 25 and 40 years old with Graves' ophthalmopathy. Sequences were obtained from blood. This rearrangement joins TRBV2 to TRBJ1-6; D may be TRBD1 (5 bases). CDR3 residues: CASKARESSPLHF. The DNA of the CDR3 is TGTGCCAGCAAGGCCAGGGAGAGTTCACCCCTCCACTTT.